Below, one T cell receptor beta chain is given with its context. Its matching antigen is unknown. Among the donors, all were healthy bone marrow donors. Donors counted as nominally healthy when sampled, yet unrecorded immune exposures were likely. This record comes from a study of cytomegalovirus exposure and HLA in healthy donors. Study in general: About 180 million T cells yielded approximately 100 million unique TCR beta sequences, as an earlier analysis found. General study points: V- and J-gene trimming of TCR beta was linked (in a later analysis) to a missense DCLRE1C variant.

In the PCR, 60 Vbeta and 13 Jbeta primers were used. TCRdb's copy holds only in-frame clones and misses some; the assay was immunoSEQ multiplex PCR. In the table there are under 150,000 clones, 82% of which are singletons. This sequence originates from a woman between 45 and 60 years old in good health and CMV-seropositive. Sequencing was done on a sample of PBMCs.

Here the CDR3 DNA reads TGTGCCAGCAGTCCCACCCGGGAGTACGAGCAGTACTTC. This translates into CASSPTREYEQYF. The V gene is TRBV6-5, the J gene TRBJ2-7, with TRBD2 as a possible D gene (6 bases). Germline CDR1 and CDR2: MNHEY and SVGAGI. V dropped 5 bases and J dropped 4 bases, with 12 bases sitting between them. The CDR3 is made up of 13 amino acids.